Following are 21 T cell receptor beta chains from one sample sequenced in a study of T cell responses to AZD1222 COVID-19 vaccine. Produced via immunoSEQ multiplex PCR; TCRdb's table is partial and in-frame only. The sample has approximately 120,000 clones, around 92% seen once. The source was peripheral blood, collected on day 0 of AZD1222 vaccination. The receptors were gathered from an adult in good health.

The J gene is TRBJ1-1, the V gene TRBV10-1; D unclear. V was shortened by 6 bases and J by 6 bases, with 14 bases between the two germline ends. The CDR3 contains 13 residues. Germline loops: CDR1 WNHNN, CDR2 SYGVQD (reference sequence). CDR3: CASSFSRTAEAFF. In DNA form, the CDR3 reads TGCGCCAGCAGCTTTTCGCGGACGGCTGAAGCTTTCTTT.

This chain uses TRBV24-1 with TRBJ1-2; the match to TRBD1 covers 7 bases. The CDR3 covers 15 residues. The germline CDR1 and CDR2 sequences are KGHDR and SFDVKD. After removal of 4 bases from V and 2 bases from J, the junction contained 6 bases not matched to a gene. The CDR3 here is CATSDSGGANYGYTF. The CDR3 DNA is TGTGCCACCAGTGACTCAGGGGGAGCGAACTATGGCTACACCTTC.

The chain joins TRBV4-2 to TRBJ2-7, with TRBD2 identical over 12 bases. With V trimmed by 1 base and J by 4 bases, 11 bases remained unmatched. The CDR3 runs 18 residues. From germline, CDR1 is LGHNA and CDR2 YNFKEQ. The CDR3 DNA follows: TGTGCCAGCAGCCAAGCCCCCTCTAGCGGGAGGGCCCTATACGAGCAGTACTTC. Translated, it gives CASSQAPSSGRALYEQYF.

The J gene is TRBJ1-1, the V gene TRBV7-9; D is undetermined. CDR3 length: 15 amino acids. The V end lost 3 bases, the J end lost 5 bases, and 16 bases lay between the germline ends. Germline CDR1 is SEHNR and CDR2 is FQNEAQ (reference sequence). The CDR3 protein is CASSFYNPRGTEAFF. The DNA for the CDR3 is TGTGCCAGCAGCTTTTATAACCCTAGAGGAACTGAAGCTTTCTTT.

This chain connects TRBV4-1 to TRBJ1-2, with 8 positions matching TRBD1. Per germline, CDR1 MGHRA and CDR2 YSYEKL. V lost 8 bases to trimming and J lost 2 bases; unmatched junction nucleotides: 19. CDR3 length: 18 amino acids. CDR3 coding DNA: TGCGCCAGCGGGGCCGCGGGTGGAGCCTGGACAGGGAACTATGGCTACACCTTC. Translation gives CASGAAGGAWTGNYGYTF.

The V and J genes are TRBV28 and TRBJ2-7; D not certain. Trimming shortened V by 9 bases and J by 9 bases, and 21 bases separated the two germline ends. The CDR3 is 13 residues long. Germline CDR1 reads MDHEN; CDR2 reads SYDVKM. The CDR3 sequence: CASSRHRYVGQYF. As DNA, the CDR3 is TGTGCCAGTTCCCGGCATCGCTACGTGGGGCAGTACTTC. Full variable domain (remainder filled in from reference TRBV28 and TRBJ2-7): DVKVTQSSRYLVKRTGEKVFLECVQDMDHENMFWYRQDPGLGLRLIYFSYDVKMKEKGDIPEGYSVSREKKERFSLILESASTNQTSMYLCASSRHRYVGQYFGPGTRLTVT.

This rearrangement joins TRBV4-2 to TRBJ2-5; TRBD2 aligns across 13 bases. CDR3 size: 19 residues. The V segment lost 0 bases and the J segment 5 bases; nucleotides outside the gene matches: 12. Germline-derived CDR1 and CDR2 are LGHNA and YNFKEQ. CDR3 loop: CASSQESPTSGGTGETQYF. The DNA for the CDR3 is TGTGCCAGCAGCCAAGAGTCCCCGACTAGCGGGGGGACCGGTGAGACCCAGTACTTC.

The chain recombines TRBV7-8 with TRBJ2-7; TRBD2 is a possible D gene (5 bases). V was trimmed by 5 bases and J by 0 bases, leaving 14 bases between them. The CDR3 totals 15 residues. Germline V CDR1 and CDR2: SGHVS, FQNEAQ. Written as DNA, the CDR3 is TGTGCCAGCAGCGCAAAATTTGGGAGCTCCTACGAGCAGTACTTC. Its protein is CASSAKFGSSYEQYF. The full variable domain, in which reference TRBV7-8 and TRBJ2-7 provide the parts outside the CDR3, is GAGVSQSPRYKVAKRGQDVALRCDPISGHVSLFWYQQALGQGPEFLTYFQNEAQLDKSGLPSDRFFAERPEGSVSTLKIQRTQQEDSAVYLCASSAKFGSSYEQYFGPGTRLTVT.

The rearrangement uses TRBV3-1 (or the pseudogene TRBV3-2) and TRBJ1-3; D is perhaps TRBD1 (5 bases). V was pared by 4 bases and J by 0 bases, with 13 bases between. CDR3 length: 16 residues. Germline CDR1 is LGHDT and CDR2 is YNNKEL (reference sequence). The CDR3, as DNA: TGTGCCAGCAGCCCTGTCATACAGGTCTCTGGAAACACCATATATTTT. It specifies CASSPVIQVSGNTIYF.

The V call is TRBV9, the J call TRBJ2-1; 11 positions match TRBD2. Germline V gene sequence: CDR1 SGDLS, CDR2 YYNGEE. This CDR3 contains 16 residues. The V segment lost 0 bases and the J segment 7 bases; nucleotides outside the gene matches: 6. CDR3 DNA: TGTGCCAGCAGCGTAGTCGGTAGCGGGAGGGTTAATGAGCAGTTCTTC. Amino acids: CASSVVGSGRVNEQFF.

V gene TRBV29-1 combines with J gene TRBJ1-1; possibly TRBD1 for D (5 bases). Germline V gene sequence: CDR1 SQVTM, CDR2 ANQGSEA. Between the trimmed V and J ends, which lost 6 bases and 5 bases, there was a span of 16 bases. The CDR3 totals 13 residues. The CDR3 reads CSVHGVGGTEAFF. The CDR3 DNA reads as TGCAGCGTCCATGGGGTCGGGGGGACTGAAGCTTTCTTT. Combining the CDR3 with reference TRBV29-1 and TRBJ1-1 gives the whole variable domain SAVISQKPSRDICQRGTSLTIQCQVDSQVTMMFWYRQQPGQSLTLIATANQGSEATYESGFVIDKFPISRPNLTFSTLTVSNMSPEDSSIYLCSVHGVGGTEAFFGQGTRLTVV.

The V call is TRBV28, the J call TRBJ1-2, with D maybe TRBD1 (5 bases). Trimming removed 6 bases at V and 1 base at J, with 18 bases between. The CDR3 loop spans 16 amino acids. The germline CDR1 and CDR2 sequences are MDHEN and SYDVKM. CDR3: CASSSPAGFYNYGYTF. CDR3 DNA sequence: TGTGCCAGCAGCTCTCCCGCAGGGTTTTATAACTATGGCTACACCTTC.

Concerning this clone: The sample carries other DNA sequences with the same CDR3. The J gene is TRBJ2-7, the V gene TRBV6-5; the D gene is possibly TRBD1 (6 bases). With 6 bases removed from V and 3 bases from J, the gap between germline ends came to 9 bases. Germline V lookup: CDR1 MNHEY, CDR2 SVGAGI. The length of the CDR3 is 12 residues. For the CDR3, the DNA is TGTGCCAGCAGGGACAGACACTACGAGCAGTACTTC. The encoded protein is CASRDRHYEQYF.

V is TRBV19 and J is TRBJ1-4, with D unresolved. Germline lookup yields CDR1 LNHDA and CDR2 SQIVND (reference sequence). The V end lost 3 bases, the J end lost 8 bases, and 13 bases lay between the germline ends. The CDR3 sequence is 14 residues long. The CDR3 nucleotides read TGTGCCAGTAGTATTTCCCCCCGTGTGGAAAAACTGTTTTTT. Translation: CASSISPRVEKLFF.

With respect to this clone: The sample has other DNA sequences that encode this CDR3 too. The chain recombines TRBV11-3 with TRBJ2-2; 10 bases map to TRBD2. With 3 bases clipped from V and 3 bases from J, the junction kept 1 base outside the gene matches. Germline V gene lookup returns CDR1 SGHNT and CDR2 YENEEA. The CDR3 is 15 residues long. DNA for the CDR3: TGTGCCAGCAGCTTGAGCGGGGGGGACACCGGGGAGCTGTTTTTT. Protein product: CASSLSGGDTGELFF.

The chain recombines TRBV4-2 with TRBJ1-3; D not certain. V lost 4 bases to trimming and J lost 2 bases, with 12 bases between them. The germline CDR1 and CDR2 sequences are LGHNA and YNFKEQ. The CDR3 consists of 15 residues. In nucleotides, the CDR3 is TGTGCCAGCAGCCGAGGTCGAGGGACTGGAAACACCATATATTTT. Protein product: CASSRGRGTGNTIYF.

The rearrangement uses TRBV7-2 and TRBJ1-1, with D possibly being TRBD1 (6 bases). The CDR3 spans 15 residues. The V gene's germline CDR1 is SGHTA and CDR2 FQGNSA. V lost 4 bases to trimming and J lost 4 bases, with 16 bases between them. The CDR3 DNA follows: TGTGCCAGCAGCTCTGGGCTTGGCAGGGGCACTGAAGCTTTCTTT. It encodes CASSSGLGRGTEAFF.

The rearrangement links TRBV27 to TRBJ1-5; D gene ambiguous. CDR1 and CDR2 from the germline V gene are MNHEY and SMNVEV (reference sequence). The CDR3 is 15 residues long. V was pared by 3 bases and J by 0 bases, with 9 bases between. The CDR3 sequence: CASSFRGNSNQPQHF. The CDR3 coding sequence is TGTGCCAGCAGTTTTCGAGGAAATAGCAATCAGCCCCAGCATTTT.

The CDR3 reads CASSSRQGSNTEAFF. CDR3 nucleotides: TGTGCCAGCAGCTCCCGACAGGGGTCGAACACTGAAGCTTTCTTT. The chain links TRBV7-9 to TRBJ1-1; 8 nucleotides agree with TRBD1. Trimming cost V 4 bases and J 1 base; bases outside gene matches: 5. CDR3 length equals 15 residues. Germline V gene sequence: CDR1 SEHNR, CDR2 FQNEAQ (reference sequence).

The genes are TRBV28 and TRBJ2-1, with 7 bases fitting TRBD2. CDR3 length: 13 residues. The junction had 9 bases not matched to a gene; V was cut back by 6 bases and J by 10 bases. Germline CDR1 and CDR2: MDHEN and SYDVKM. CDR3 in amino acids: CASSNGLVREQFF. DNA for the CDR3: TGTGCCAGCAGCAACGGACTAGTGCGCGAGCAGTTCTTC.

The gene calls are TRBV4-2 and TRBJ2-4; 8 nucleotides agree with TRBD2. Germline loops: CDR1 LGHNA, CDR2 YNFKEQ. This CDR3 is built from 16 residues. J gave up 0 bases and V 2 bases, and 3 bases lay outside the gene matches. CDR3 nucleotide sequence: TGTGCCAGCAGCCAACTAGCGGGCCTAGCCAAAAACATTCAGTACTTC. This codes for CASSQLAGLAKNIQYF.